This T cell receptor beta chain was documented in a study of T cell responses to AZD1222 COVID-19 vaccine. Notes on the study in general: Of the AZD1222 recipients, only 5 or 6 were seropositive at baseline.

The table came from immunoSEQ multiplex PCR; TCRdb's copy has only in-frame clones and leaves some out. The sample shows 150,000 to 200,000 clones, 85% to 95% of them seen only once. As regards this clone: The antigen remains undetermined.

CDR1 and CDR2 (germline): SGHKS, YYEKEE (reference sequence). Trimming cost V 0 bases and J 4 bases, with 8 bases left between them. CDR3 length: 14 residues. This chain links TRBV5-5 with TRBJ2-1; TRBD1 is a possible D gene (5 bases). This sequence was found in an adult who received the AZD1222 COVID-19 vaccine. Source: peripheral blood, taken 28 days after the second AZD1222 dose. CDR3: CASSLGQPYNEQFF. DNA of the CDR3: TGTGCCAGCAGCTTGGGACAGCCTTACAATGAGCAGTTCTTC.